A selection of T cell receptor beta chains follows, all from one sample in a study of shared clonotypes between healthy human individuals. Assay: immunoSEQ multiplex PCR; the TCRdb copy retains only in-frame clones and omits some. This sample has over 2 million clones, with about 95% found just once. The sequenced sample was naive CD8+ T cells sorted from blood. The receptors originated from a young man in good health. The CDR3 runs from the conserved cysteine through the conserved F or W. A D gene is named only where the DNA matches it firmly. Clone size is given for some rows only: seen once, a few or many times, or a class if the clone is expanded.

d_call: -
v_call: TRBV5-5
j_call: TRBJ2-4
clone_size: once
cdr3_aa: CASSKMTPAKNIQYF
cdr3_nt: TGTGCCAGCAGCAAGATGACACCAGCCAAAAACATTCAGTACTTC

d_call: -
v_call: TRBV27
j_call: TRBJ1-2
clone_size: -
cdr3_aa: CASSLSRPDVPTDGYTF
cdr3_nt: TGTGCCAGCAGTTTATCGAGGCCAGACGTCCCTACTGATGGCTACACCTTC

d_call: -
v_call: TRBV30
j_call: TRBJ1-4
clone_size: -
cdr3_aa: CAWIGADRFGEKLFF
cdr3_nt: TGTGCCTGGATTGGGGCTGACAGGTTTGGCGAAAAACTGTTTTTT

d_call: -
v_call: TRBV21-1
j_call: TRBJ1-5
clone_size: -
cdr3_aa: CASRYPPGGLNQPQHF
cdr3_nt: TGTGCCAGCCGCTACCCCCCGGGGGGACTCAATCAGCCCCAGCATTTT

d_call: TRBD2
v_call: TRBV7-9
j_call: TRBJ2-7
clone_size: once
cdr3_aa: CASSSGAGEVPYEQYF
cdr3_nt: TGTGCCAGCAGTTCCGGGGCGGGGGAGGTCCCCTACGAGCAGTACTTC

d_call: TRBD2
v_call: TRBV4-2
j_call: TRBJ2-2
clone_size: once
cdr3_aa: CASSRGLEGTGELFF
cdr3_nt: TGTGCCAGCAGCCGGGGACTAGAAGGGACCGGGGAGCTGTTTTTT

d_call: -
v_call: TRBV4-3
j_call: TRBJ2-1
clone_size: -
cdr3_aa: CASSQVRSPRDEQFF
cdr3_nt: TGCGCCAGCAGCCAAGTTCGGTCACCTCGCGATGAGCAGTTCTTC

d_call: -
v_call: TRBV5-4
j_call: TRBJ1-4
clone_size: -
cdr3_aa: CASSPDSDNEKLFF
cdr3_nt: TGTGCCAGCAGCCCGGACAGCGATAATGAAAAACTGTTTTTT

d_call: -
v_call: TRBV11-2
j_call: TRBJ2-2
clone_size: -
cdr3_aa: CASSLMVRGSTGELFF
cdr3_nt: TGTGCCAGCAGCTTAATGGTCAGGGGTTCCACCGGGGAGCTGTTTTTT

d_call: -
v_call: TRBV9
j_call: TRBJ1-1
clone_size: -
cdr3_aa: CASSVTGSNTEAFF
cdr3_nt: TGTGCCAGCAGCGTGACAGGATCGAACACTGAAGCTTTCTTT

d_call: -
v_call: TRBV5-4
j_call: TRBJ2-3
clone_size: -
cdr3_aa: CASSLETDTQYF
cdr3_nt: TGTGCCAGCAGCTTGGAGACCGATACGCAGTATTTT

d_call: -
v_call: TRBV5-1
j_call: TRBJ1-3
clone_size: once
cdr3_aa: CASSPEVQGLSSGNTIYF
cdr3_nt: TGCGCCAGCAGCCCTGAGGTTCAGGGGCTTTCTTCTGGAAACACCATATATTTT

d_call: TRBD1
v_call: TRBV6-5
j_call: TRBJ2-3
clone_size: -
cdr3_aa: CASSAGTELTDTQYF
cdr3_nt: TGTGCCAGCAGCGCCGGGACAGAACTCACAGATACGCAGTATTTT

d_call: -
v_call: TRBV9
j_call: TRBJ2-1
clone_size: -
cdr3_aa: CASSVEGDVQFF
cdr3_nt: TGTGCCAGCAGCGTAGAAGGGGATGTGCAGTTCTTC

d_call: -
v_call: TRBV25-1
j_call: TRBJ2-2
clone_size: -
cdr3_aa: CASASKPAWANTGELFF
cdr3_nt: TGTGCCAGCGCATCCAAGCCTGCCTGGGCGAACACCGGGGAGCTGTTTTTT

d_call: -
v_call: TRBV6-1
j_call: TRBJ1-3
clone_size: -
cdr3_aa: CASSGDPSSGNTIYF
cdr3_nt: TGTGCCAGCAGCGGGGACCCTAGCTCTGGAAACACCATATATTTT

d_call: -
v_call: TRBV19
j_call: TRBJ2-7
clone_size: -
cdr3_aa: CASMSVTYEQYF
cdr3_nt: TGTGCCAGTATGTCGGTAACCTACGAGCAGTACTTC

d_call: -
v_call: TRBV7-6
j_call: TRBJ1-1
clone_size: -
cdr3_aa: CASSDPRGVEAFF
cdr3_nt: TGTGCCAGCAGCGACCCACGAGGGGTTGAAGCTTTCTTT

d_call: TRBD1
v_call: TRBV11-2
j_call: TRBJ2-5
clone_size: few
cdr3_aa: CASSFGDRGTQETQYF
cdr3_nt: TGTGCCAGCAGCTTTGGAGACAGGGGCACCCAAGAGACCCAGTACTTC

d_call: -
v_call: TRBV5-5
j_call: TRBJ1-6
clone_size: -
cdr3_aa: CASSLGGSAIVPLHF
cdr3_nt: TGTGCCAGCAGCTTGGGCGGCAGTGCGATAGTACCCCTCCACTTT

d_call: -
v_call: TRBV5-1
j_call: TRBJ2-2
clone_size: -
cdr3_aa: CASSLANAYTGELFF
cdr3_nt: TGCGCCAGCAGCTTGGCCAATGCCTACACCGGGGAGCTGTTTTTT

d_call: TRBD1
v_call: TRBV6-6
j_call: TRBJ1-1
clone_size: -
cdr3_aa: CASTYGTGLEAFF
cdr3_nt: TGTGCCAGCACCTACGGGACAGGCCTTGAAGCTTTCTTT

d_call: -
v_call: TRBV14
j_call: TRBJ1-2
clone_size: -
cdr3_aa: CASSPMTGANYGYTF
cdr3_nt: TGTGCCAGCAGCCCGATGACAGGAGCTAACTATGGCTACACCTTC

d_call: -
v_call: TRBV9
j_call: TRBJ1-3
clone_size: once
cdr3_aa: CASSVGGAPGNTIYF
cdr3_nt: TGTGCCAGCAGCGTAGGAGGGGCCCCTGGAAACACCATATATTTT

d_call: -
v_call: TRBV4-1
j_call: TRBJ2-7
clone_size: -
cdr3_aa: CASSQVGVYEQYF
cdr3_nt: TGCGCCAGCAGCCAAGTGGGGGTCTACGAGCAGTACTTC

d_call: -
v_call: TRBV6-1
j_call: TRBJ2-7
clone_size: -
cdr3_aa: CASRKGASYEQYF
cdr3_nt: TGTGCCAGCAGGAAAGGGGCCAGCTACGAGCAGTACTTC

d_call: TRBD2
v_call: TRBV4-1
j_call: TRBJ2-7
clone_size: -
cdr3_aa: CASSQVSGAYYEQYF
cdr3_nt: TGCGCCAGCAGCCAAGTGAGCGGGGCCTACTACGAGCAGTACTTC

d_call: -
v_call: TRBV11-3
j_call: TRBJ1-1
clone_size: -
cdr3_aa: CASSLEPRNTEAFF
cdr3_nt: TGTGCCAGCAGCTTAGAGCCGAGGAACACTGAAGCTTTCTTT

d_call: TRBD1
v_call: TRBV5-8
j_call: TRBJ1-6
clone_size: -
cdr3_aa: CASSSRDRDDSPLHF
cdr3_nt: TGTGCCAGCAGCTCGAGGGACAGGGATGACTCGCCCCTCCACTTT